The following is a TCR beta chain sequence with its context. Its specificity is not known. The data are from a study of cytomegalovirus exposure and HLA in healthy donors. Points from the study as a whole: The authors later linked a missense DCLRE1C variant to TCR beta V- and J-gene trimming.

The junction had 10 bases not matched to a gene; V was cut back by 4 bases and J by 4 bases. Per the germline V gene, CDR1 is SGDLS and CDR2 is YYNGEE. The CDR3 sequence is 16 residues long. PCR employed 60 Vbeta and 13 Jbeta primers. TCRdb's copy holds only in-frame clones and misses some; the assay was immunoSEQ multiplex PCR. The listing contains over 70,000 clones. This receptor was obtained from a woman in her forties in good health and CMV-seropositive. Source material: PBMCs. The chain combines TRBV9 with TRBJ2-5; 10 bases are a match to TRBD2. The CDR3 DNA sequence: TGTGCCAGCAGCATCCTAGCGGGAGAGTACGGAGAGACCCAGTACTTC. As protein: CASSILAGEYGETQYF. Combining the CDR3 with reference TRBV9 and TRBJ2-5 gives the whole variable domain DSGVTQTPKHLITATGQRVTLRCSPRSGDLSVYWYQQSLDQGLQFLIQYYNGEERAKGNILERFSAQQFPDLHSELNLSSLELGDSALYFCASSILAGEYGETQYFGPGTRLLVL.